The rows below give T cell receptor beta chains drawn from one sample of a study of radiation and T cells in renal cell carcinoma. Using immunoSEQ multiplex PCR, the repertoire was profiled, and TCRdb retains in-frame clones only, with some absent. The repertoire holds under 100,000 clones, with around four fifths as singletons. Source: blood, taken from a patient whose treatment included radiotherapy and nephrectomy. The receptor source for this set is a man aged 45 to 65 with renal cell carcinoma. Both conserved end residues are part of each CDR3. A D gene is named only where the DNA matches it firmly. Clone size is shown for a subset of rows, as once, few, many or a class of expanded clone.

-	TRBJ2-5	-	TRBV19	TGTGCCAGTAGTGTCGGACATGAAGAGACCCAGTACTTC	CASSVGHEETQYF
-	TRBJ1-2	-	TRBV15	TGTGCCACCAGCAGAGATTCGGGTGGCTACACCTTC	CATSRDSGGYTF
TRBD2	TRBJ2-1	once	TRBV4-2	TGTGCCAGCAGCCAAGATTATACTAGCGGTTACAATGAGCAGTTCTTC	CASSQDYTSGYNEQFF
TRBD1	TRBJ2-7	few	TRBV6-5	TGTGCCAGCAGTTACCGACAGGGGACCTACGAGCAGTACTTC	CASSYRQGTYEQYF
TRBD2	TRBJ2-7	-	TRBV29-1	TGCAGCGTTGAAGCCCCGGGCAGGGAGGGATCCTACGAGCAGTACTTC	CSVEAPGREGSYEQYF
-	TRBJ2-3	few	TRBV7-2	TGTGCCAGCAGCTTAACGGGTCCCACAGATACGCAGTATTTT	CASSLTGPTDTQYF
-	TRBJ1-5	-	TRBV4-2	TGTGCCAGCAGCCAAGACGGTGAAAAACAGCCCCAGCATTTT	CASSQDGEKQPQHF
-	TRBJ2-3	-	TRBV7-8	TGTGCCAGCAGCTTGGGTCTGGCGCAGTATTTT	CASSLGLAQYF
-	TRBJ2-5	-	TRBV2	TGTGCCAGCCCTCATACCTCTCTCGGGGAGACCCAGTACTTC	CASPHTSLGETQYF
-	TRBJ1-3	-	TRBV15	TGTGCCACCAGCACCGAGACCCCTAACTCTGGAAACACCATATATTTT	CATSTETPNSGNTIYF
-	TRBJ1-6	-	TRBV27	TGTGCCAGCCGGGGACGGCTTCGAGGGGTTTCACCCCTCCACTTT	CASRGRLRGVSPLHF
-	TRBJ1-1	-	TRBV5-1	TGCGCCAGCAGCTTTGAGGGGGTGAACACTGAAGCTTTCTTT	CASSFEGVNTEAFF
-	TRBJ1-6	-	TRBV6-1	TGTGCCAGCAGTGGTCAAGGGGGTTCACCCCTCCACTTT	CASSGQGGSPLHF
-	TRBJ2-2	few	TRBV19	TGTGCCAGTGTGGGATACAGAGACACCGGGGAGCTGTTTTTT	CASVGYRDTGELFF
-	TRBJ1-5	-	TRBV30	TGTGCCTGGAGTGTCAACAGGGATCAGCCCCAGCATTTT	CAWSVNRDQPQHF
-	TRBJ2-7	-	TRBV5-1	TGCGCCAGCAGCCTACAGACTAGCTCCTACGAGCAGTACTTC	CASSLQTSSYEQYF
TRBD1	TRBJ2-7	-	TRBV6-6	TGTGCCAGCAGTTACGGTACAGGGGGCCGTAACGAGCAGTACTTC	CASSYGTGGRNEQYF
-	TRBJ1-1	-	TRBV6-6	TGTGCCAGCAGTTATGGGGGTAGTGACACTGAAGCTTTCTTT	CASSYGGSDTEAFF
-	TRBJ2-3	-	TRBV7-9	TGTGCCAGCAGCCCCCCGGCAGGGTGGACAGATACGCAGTATTTT	CASSPPAGWTDTQYF
TRBD2	TRBJ2-6	-	TRBV5-1	TGCGCCAGCAGCATAACAGGGACTAGTGGGGCCAACGTCCTGACTTTC	CASSITGTSGANVLTF
-	TRBJ2-7	-	TRBV6-5	TGTGCCAGCAGCTACCTGCCAGCCTACTACGAGCAGTACTTC	CASSYLPAYYEQYF
-	TRBJ2-3	-	TRBV18	TGTGCCAGCTCACCACGTAGCCAGAGCAGCACAGATACGCAGTATTTT	CASSPRSQSSTDTQYF
-	TRBJ2-7	-	TRBV2	TGTGCCAGCATCAGGACAGCGGATTCCTACGAGCAGTACTTC	CASIRTADSYEQYF
-	TRBJ1-5	-	TRBV28	TGTGCCAGCAGCCTATCGGGGGGTCCAAGCAATCAGCCCCAGCATTTT	CASSLSGGPSNQPQHF